This T cell receptor (beta chain) was profiled in a study of blood T cell repertoires in COVID-19 (dated by TCRdb to 2020 to 2022). With regard to the full study: The collaborator samples originated in the United States, Italy and Spain and spanned the acute and convalescent phases of COVID-19. The prospective study material was composed of cDNA or gDNA derived from T cells, B-cell-depleted T cells, or PBMCs. Subjects who had been exposed to COVID-19, were actively infected with it, or had recovered from it provided the deeply sampled blood TCRbeta repertoires that made up the dataset. The repertoires were released in a freely available public database intended as a resource for research on the immune response to SARS-CoV-2. The samples were drawn from the first 160 participants of the ongoing ImmuneRACE study and from over 950 subjects provided by 6 global collaborators. A de-identified subject ID, COVID-19 status, age in years and sex were almost always included in the sample metadata. Where available, HLA class I and class II types were obtained from metadata supplied by the sample provider rather than from assay-based typing. Overall study results and their limits: The amount of clinical and demographic metadata varied by source and participant and was provided uncurated.

With respect to this clone: Its antigen has not been determined. No qualities accompany the bases; no much larger clone lies one base away.

TCRbeta CDR3 regions were amplified from genomic DNA using the immunoSEQ Assay, a bias-controlled multiplex PCR. Per the authors' processing: Within the assay, amplification of reference gene primers was used to estimate how many nucleated cells each sample contained. To quantify the absolute abundance of each unique TCRbeta CDR3 rearrangement, sequence reads were collapsed and filtered. For each sample, productive Simpson clonality was calculated as the square root of Simpson's diversity index over productive rearrangements. Imported from immuneACCESS, the table was reduced by TCRdb to in-frame sequences with V and J called. These copies leave out some clones; in studies compared against another copy, an unresolved V gene accounts for under half, and the cause of the remainder is not known. The D gene and trimming were derived from the DNA, and the V and J assignments and clone size from that table. The sample includes over 250,000 clones, with 90% observed a single time. 0.95% to 1.3% of the sample is taken by the ten largest.

Trimming accounts for 4 bases at V and 5 bases at J, while the number of junction bases matched to no gene is 3. Including cysteine and phenylalanine, the CDR3 has 14 amino acids. Only the CDR3 DNA is retained, 42 bases long and in frame from the first base. CDR1 MNHEY and CDR2 SMNVEV are derived from the germline V gene (reference sequence). Participants in the prospective study were enrolled through a virtual design, were aged roughly 18 to 100 years, and lived in about 25 United States geographic areas. In the prospective study, cohorts were assigned on the basis of participant-reported clinical history obtained from a screening survey and a study questionnaire. ImmuneRACE Cohort 3 recovered participants were defined by two consecutive negative NP/OP PCR tests, healthcare professional clearance, or symptom resolution. Mobile phlebotomists in the prospective study collected whole blood, serum and a nasopharyngeal or oropharyngeal swab from every participant. Participants in the prospective study had the option to provide additional blood draws and questionnaires over a roughly two-month period. Before DNA extraction, blood samples from the prospective study were shipped at room temperature or frozen.

The rearrangement combines TRBV27 with TRBJ2-2, and 8 bases in between align with TRBD1. The receptor was derived from a woman between 25 and 40 years old who had recovered from COVID-19. Specimen: PBMCs or T cells enriched from blood (not recorded which). The DNA is TGTGCCAGCAGTTGGACAGGGAGAACCGGGGAGCTGTTTTTT. It encodes CASSWTGRTGELFF.